The sequence of this TCR beta chain was determined in a study of blood T cell repertoires in COVID-19. The overall study: Samples taken during acute and convalescent COVID-19 were collected in the United States, Italy and Spain. The cDNA or gDNA used as material had been derived from T cells, B-cell-depleted T cells, or PBMCs.

Authors' data handling: Researchers report that nucleated cell counts were estimated from reference gene primer amplification. Assay: immunoSEQ multiplex PCR; the TCRdb copy retains only in-frame clones and omits some. V and J calls plus clone size are reproduced from that table; the DNA served to infer D and trimming. The repertoire holds approximately 110,000 clones, with around 81% as singletons. The source of this sequence is a woman in her 70s with acute or convalescent COVID-19. Material for sequencing was peripheral blood.

CDR3 sequence reads: CASSQIGASGSSYEQYF. The DNA for the CDR3 is TGTGCCAGCAGTCAAATAGGGGCTAGCGGGAGTAGCTACGAGCAGTACTTC. The V call is TRBV28, the J call TRBJ2-7, with 10 bases matching TRBD2. CDR3 length: 17 residues. Per germline, CDR1 MDHEN and CDR2 SYDVKM. Germline trimming cut 5 bases from V and 3 bases from J; bases unmatched to any gene: 13.